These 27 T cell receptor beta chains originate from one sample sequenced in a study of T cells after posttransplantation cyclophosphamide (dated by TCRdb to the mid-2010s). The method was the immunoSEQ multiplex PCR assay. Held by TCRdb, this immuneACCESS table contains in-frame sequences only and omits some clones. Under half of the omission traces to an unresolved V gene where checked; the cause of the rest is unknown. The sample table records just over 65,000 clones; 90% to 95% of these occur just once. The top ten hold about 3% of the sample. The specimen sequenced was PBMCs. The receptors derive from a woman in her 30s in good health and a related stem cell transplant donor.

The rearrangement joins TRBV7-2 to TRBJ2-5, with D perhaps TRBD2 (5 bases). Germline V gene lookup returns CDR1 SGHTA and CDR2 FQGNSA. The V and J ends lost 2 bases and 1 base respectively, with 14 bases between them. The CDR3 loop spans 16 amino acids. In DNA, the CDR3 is TGTGCCAGCAGCTTATCGAAGCGGTGGTCCCAAGAGACCCAGTACTTC. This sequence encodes CASSLSKRWSQETQYF.

The CDR3 here is CASSLYRGGPYEQYF. In nucleotides, the CDR3 is TGTGCCAGCAGCTTGTACCGCGGGGGGCCTTACGAGCAGTACTTC. This rearrangement joins TRBV5-4 to TRBJ2-7, with 8 bases matching TRBD2. Germline values: CDR1 SGHNT, CDR2 YYREEE (reference sequence). Trimming took 1 base from V and 4 from J; bases not matched to a gene: 7. CDR3 size: 15 residues.

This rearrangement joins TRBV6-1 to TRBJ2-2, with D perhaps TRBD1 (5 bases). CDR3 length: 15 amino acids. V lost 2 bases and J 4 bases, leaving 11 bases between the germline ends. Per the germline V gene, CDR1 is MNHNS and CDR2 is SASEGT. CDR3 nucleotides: TGTGCCAGCAGTGAAAGGCAGGGTCGCACCGGGGAGCTGTTTTTT. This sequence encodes CASSERQGRTGELFF.

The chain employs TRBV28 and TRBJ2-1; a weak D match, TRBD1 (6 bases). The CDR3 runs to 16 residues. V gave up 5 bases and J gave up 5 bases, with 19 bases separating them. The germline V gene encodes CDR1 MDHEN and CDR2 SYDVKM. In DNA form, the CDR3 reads TGTGCCAGCAGTAGTCACAGGGAAGAAACAGACAATGAGCAGTTCTTC. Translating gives CASSSHREETDNEQFF.

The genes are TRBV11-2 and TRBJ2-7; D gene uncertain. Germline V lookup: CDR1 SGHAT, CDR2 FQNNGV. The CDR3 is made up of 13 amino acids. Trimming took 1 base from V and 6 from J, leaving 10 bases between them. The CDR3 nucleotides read TGTGCCAGCAGCTTAGCGTTGGTAGGCGAGCAGTACTTC. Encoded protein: CASSLALVGEQYF.

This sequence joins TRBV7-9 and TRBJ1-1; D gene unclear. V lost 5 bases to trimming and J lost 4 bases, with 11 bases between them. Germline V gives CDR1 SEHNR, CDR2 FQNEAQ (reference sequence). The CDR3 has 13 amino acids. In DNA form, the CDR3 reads TGTGCCAGCAGCCCCTTGGGCGGCACTGAAGCTTTCTTT. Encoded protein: CASSPLGGTEAFF.

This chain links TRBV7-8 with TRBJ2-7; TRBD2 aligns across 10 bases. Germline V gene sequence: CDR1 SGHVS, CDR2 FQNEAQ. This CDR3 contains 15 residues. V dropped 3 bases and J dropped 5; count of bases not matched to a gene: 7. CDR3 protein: CASSLLTSGADEQYF. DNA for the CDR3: TGTGCCAGCAGCTTGCTAACTAGCGGGGCCGACGAGCAGTACTTC.

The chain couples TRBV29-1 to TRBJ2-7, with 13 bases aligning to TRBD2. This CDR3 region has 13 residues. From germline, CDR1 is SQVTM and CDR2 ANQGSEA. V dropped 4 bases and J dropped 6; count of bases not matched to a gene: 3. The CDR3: CSVATSGGGEQYF. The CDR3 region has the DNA TGCAGCGTTGCTACTAGCGGGGGGGGCGAGCAGTACTTC.

In DNA, the CDR3 is TGTGCCAGCAGCCCCGGCCTGGGATCCTACGAGCAGTACTTC. Protein sequence: CASSPGLGSYEQYF. The rearrangement uses TRBV27 and TRBJ2-7; D is ambiguous. CDR1 and CDR2 from the germline V gene are MNHEY and SMNVEV (reference sequence). V shed 6 bases and J shed 1 base, with 13 bases lying between them. The CDR3 loop spans 14 amino acids.

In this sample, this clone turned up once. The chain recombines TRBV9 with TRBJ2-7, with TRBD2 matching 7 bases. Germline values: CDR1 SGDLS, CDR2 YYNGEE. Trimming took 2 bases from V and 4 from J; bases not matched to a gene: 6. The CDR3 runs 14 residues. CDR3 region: CASSVSGDFYEQYF. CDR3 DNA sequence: TGTGCCAGCAGCGTGAGCGGGGACTTTTACGAGCAGTACTTC.

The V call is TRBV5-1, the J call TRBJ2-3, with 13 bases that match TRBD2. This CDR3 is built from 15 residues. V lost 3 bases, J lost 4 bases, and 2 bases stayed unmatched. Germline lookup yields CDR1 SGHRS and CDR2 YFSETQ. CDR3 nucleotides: TGCGCCAGCAGCTCTGGGACTAGCGGGGCAGATACGCAGTATTTT. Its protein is CASSSGTSGADTQYF.

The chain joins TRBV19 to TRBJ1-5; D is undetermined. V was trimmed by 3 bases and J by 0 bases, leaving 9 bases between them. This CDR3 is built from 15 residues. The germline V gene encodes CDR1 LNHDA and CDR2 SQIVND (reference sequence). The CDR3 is CASSIQATSNQPQHF. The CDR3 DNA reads TGTGCCAGTAGTATCCAGGCGACTAGCAATCAGCCCCAGCATTTT.

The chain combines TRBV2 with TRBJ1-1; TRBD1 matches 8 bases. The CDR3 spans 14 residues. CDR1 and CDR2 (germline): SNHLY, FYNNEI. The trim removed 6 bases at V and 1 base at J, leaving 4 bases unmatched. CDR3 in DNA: TGTGCCAGCAGCCCCGGGACAGGGAACACTGAAGCTTTCTTT. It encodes CASSPGTGNTEAFF.

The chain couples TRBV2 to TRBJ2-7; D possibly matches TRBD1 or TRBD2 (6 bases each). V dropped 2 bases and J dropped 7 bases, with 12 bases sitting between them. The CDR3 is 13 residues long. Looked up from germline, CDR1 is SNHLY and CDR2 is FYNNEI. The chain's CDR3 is CASSERRRGEQYF. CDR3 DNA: TGTGCCAGCAGTGAACGCCGGAGGGGGGAGCAGTACTTC. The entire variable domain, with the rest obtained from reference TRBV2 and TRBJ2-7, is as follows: EPEVTQTPSHQVTQMGQEVILRCVPISNHLYFYWYRQILGQKVEFLVSFYNNEISEKSEIFDDQFSVERPDGSNFTLKIRSTKLEDSAMYFCASSERRRGEQYFGPGTRLTVT.

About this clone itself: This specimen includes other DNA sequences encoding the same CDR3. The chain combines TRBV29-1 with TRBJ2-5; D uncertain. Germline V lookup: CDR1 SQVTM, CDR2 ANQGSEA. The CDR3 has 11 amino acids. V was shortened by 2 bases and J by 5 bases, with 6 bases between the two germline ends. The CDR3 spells CSVERQETQYF. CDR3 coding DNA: TGCAGCGTTGAACGCCAGGAGACCCAGTACTTC.

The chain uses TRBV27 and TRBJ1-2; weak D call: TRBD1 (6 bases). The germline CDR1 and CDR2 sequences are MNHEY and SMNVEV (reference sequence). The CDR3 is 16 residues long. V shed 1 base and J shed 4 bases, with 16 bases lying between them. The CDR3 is CASSLLTGGALYGYTF. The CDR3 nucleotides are TGTGCCAGCAGTTTATTAACCGGGGGGGCCCTCTATGGCTACACCTTC.

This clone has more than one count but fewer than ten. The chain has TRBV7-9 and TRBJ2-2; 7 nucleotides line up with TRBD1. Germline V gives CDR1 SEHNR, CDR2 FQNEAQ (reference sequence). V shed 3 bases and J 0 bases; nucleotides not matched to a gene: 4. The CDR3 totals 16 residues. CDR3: CASSFRQGTNTGELFF. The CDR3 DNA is TGTGCCAGCAGCTTCCGACAGGGTACGAACACCGGGGAGCTGTTTTTT.

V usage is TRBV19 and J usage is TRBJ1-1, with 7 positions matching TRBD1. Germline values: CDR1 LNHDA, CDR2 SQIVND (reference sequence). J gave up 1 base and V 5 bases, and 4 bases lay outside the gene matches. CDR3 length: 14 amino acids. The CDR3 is CASSRTGENTEAFF. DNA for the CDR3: TGTGCCAGTAGTCGAACAGGGGAGAACACTGAAGCTTTCTTT.

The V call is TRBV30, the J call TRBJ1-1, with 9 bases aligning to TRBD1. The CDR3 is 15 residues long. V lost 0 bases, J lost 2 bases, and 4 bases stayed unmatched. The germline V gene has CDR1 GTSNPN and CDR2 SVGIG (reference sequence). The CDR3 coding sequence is TGTGCCTGGAGTGTATGGGACAGGGATAACACTGAAGCTTTCTTT. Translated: CAWSVWDRDNTEAFF. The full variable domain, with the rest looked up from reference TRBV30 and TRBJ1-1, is SQTIHQWPATLVQPVGSPLSLECTVEGTSNPNLYWYRQAAGRGLQLLFYSVGIGQISSEVPQNLSASRPQDRQFILSSKKLLLSDSGFYLCAWSVWDRDNTEAFFGQGTRLTVV.

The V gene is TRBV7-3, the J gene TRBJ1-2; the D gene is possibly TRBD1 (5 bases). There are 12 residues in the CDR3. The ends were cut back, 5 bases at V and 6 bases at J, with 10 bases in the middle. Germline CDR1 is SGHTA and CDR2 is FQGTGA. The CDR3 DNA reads TGTGCCAGCAGCGGCGGGGGGAATGGCTACACCTTC. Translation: CASSGGGNGYTF.

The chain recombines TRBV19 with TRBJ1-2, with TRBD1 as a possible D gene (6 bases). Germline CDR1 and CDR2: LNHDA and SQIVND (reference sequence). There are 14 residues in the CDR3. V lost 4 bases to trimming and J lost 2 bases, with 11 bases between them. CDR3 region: CASSNRATNYGYTF. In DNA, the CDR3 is TGTGCCAGTAGTAACAGGGCAACGAACTATGGCTACACCTTC.

The CDR3 sequence is CASSLDWGGGNNEQFF. Here the CDR3 DNA reads TGTGCCAGCAGCTTAGATTGGGGCGGGGGTAACAATGAGCAGTTCTTC. The chain uses TRBV11-2 and TRBJ2-1, with TRBD2 matching 7 bases. Trimming removed 0 bases from V and 5 bases from J; junction bases left unmatched: 7. This CDR3 region has 16 residues. Germline V gene lookup returns CDR1 SGHAT and CDR2 FQNNGV.

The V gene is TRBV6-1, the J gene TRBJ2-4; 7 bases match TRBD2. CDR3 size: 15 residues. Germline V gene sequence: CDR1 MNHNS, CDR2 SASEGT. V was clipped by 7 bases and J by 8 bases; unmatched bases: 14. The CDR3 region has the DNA TGTGCCAGCATCTTCGGGGAGGGTTCAAGGGACATTCAGTACTTC. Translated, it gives CASIFGEGSRDIQYF.

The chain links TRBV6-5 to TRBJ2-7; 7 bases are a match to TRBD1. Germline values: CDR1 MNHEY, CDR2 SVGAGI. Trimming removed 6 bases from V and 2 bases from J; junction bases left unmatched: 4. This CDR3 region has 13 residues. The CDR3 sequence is CASRRQGPYEQYF. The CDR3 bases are TGTGCCAGCAGGAGACAGGGTCCCTACGAGCAGTACTTC.

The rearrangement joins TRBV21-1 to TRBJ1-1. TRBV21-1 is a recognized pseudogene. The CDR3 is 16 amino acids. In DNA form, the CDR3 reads TGTGCCAGCAGCAAAGTAGGATCCGCACCAAGAAATGAAGCTTTCTTT. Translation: CASSKVGSAPRNEAFF.

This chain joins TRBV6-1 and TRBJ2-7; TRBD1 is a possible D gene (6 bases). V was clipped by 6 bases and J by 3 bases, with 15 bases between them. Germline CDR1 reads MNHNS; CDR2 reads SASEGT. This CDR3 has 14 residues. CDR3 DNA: TGTGCCAGCAGATTGACAGGCCACCTCTACGAGCAGTACTTC. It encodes CASRLTGHLYEQYF.

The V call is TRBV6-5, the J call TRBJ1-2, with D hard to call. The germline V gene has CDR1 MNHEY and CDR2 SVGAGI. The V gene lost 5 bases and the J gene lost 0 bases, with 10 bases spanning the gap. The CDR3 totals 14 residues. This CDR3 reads CASSIARANYGYTF. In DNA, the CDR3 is TGTGCCAGCAGTATTGCCAGAGCTAACTATGGCTACACCTTC.